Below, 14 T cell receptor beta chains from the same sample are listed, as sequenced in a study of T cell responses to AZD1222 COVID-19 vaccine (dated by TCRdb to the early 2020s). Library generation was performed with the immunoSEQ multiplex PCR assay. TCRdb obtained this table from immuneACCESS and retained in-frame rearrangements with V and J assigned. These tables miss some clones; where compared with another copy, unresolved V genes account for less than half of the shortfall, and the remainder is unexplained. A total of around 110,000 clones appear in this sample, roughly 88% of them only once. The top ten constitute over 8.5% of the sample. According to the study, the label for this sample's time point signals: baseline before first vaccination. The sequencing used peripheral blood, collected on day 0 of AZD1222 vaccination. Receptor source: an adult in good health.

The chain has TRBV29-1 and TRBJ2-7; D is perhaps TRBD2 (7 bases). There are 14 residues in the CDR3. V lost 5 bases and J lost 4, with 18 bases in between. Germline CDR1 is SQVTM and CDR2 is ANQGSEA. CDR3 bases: TGCAGCGTTCAAGCTACAGGGAGGGTGTACGAGCAGTACTTC. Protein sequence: CSVQATGRVYEQYF.

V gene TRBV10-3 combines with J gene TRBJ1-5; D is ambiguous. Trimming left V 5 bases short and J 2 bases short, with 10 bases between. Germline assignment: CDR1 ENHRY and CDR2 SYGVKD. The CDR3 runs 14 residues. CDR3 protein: CAISYDLGNQPQHF. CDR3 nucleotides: TGTGCCATCAGTTATGACTTGGGCAATCAGCCCCAGCATTTT.

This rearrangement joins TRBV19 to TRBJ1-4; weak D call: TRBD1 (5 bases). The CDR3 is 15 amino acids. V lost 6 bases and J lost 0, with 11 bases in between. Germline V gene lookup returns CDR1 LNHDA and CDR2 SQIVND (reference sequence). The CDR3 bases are TGTGCCAGTAGACGGGACGGATCAACTAATGAAAAACTGTTTTTT. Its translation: CASRRDGSTNEKLFF.

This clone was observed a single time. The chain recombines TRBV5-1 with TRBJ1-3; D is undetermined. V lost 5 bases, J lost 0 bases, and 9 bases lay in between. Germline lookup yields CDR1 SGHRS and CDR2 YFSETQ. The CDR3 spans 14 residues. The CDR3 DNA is TGCGCCAGCAGAACCCAGAGCTCTGGAAACACCATATATTTT. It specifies CASRTQSSGNTIYF.

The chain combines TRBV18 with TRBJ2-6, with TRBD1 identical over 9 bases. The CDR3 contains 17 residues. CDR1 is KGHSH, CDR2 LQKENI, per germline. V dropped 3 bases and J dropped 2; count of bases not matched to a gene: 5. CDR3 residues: CASSPATGGTGANVLTF. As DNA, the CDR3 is TGTGCCAGCTCACCCGCGACAGGGGGGACTGGGGCCAACGTCCTGACTTTC. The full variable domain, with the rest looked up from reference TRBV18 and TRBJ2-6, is NAGVMQNPRHLVRRRGQEARLRCSPMKGHSHVYWYRQLPEEGLKFMVYLQKENIIDESGMPKERFSAEFPKEGPSILRIQQVVRGDSAAYFCASSPATGGTGANVLTFGAGSRLTVL.

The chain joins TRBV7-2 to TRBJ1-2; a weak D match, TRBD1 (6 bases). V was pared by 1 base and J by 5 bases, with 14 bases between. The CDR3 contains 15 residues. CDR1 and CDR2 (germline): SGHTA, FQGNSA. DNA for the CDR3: TGTGCCAGCAGCTTAGACATACAGGGCCGGTATGGCTACACCTTC. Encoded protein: CASSLDIQGRYGYTF.

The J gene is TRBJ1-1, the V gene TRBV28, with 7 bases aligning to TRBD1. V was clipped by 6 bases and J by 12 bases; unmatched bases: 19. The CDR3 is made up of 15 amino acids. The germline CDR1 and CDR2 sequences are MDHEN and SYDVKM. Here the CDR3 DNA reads TGTGCCAGCAGCCCAGGGGGTAACGTCGAGGTGAAAACTTTCTTT. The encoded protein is CASSPGGNVEVKTFF.

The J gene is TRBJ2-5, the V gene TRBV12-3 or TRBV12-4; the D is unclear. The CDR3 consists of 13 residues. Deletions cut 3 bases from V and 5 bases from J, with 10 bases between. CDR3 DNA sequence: TGTGCCAGCAGTTTTAGAGAGTCGGAGACCCAGTACTTC. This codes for CASSFRESETQYF.

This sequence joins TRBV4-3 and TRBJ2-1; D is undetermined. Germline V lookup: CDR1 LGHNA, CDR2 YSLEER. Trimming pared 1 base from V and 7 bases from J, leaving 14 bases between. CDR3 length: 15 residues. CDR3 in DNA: TGCGCCAGCAGCCAAGGTCTCTTAGTAGGGAATGAGCAGTTCTTC. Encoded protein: CASSQGLLVGNEQFF.

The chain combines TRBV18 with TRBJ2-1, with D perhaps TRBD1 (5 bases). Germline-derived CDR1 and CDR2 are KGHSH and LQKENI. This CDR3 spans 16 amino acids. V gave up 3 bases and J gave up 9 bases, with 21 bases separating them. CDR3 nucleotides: TGTGCCAGCTCACCGTTCGAGATCCACCTTAGGGGTGAGCAGTTCTTC. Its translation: CASSPFEIHLRGEQFF.

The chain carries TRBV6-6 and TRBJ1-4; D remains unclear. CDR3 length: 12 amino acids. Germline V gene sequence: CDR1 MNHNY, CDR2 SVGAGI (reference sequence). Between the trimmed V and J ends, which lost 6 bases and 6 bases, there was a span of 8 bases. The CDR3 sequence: CASRPSDEKLFF. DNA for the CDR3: TGTGCCAGCAGACCCTCTGATGAAAAACTGTTTTTT.

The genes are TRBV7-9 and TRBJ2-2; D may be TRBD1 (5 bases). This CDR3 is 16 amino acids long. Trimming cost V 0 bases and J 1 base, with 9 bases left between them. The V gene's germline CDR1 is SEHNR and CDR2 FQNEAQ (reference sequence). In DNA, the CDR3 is TGTGCCAGCAGCTTAGCTAGGGGCAAGAACACCGGGGAGCTGTTTTTT. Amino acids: CASSLARGKNTGELFF. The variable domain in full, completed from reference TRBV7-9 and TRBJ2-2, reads DTGVSQNPRHKITKRGQNVTFRCDPISEHNRLYWYRQTLGQGPEFLTYFQNEAQLEKSRLLSDRFSAERPKGSFSTLEIQRTEQGDSAMYLCASSLARGKNTGELFFGEGSRLTVL.

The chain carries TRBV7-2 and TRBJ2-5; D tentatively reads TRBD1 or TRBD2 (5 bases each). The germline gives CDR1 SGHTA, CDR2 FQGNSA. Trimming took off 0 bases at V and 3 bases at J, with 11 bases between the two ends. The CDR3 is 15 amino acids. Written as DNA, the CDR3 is TGTGCCAGCAGCTTAGCGCGTGGGGGAAAAGAGACCCAGTACTTC. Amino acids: CASSLARGGKETQYF. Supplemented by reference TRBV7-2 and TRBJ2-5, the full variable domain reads GAGVSQSPSNKVTEKGKDVELRCDPISGHTALYWYRQSLGQGLEFLIYFQGNSAPDKSGLPSDRFSAERTGGSVSTLTIQRTQQEDSAVYLCASSLARGGKETQYFGPGTRLLVL.

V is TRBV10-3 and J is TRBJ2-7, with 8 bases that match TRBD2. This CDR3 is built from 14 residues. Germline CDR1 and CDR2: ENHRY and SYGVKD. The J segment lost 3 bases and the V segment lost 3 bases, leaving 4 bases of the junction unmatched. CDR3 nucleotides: TGTGCCATCAGTGACGGGAGGGGGTTCTACGAGCAGTACTTC. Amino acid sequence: CAISDGRGFYEQYF.